This TCR beta chain was retrieved from a study of T and B cells in COVID-19 patients. A word on this clonotype: One end of the junction varies from germline; a read error may be responsible.

BIOMED2 TRB-A/B primer pools were used in multiplex TRB PCR. TCRdb passed the multiplex PCR reads through MiXCR, listing each CDR3 protein once. The sample records thousands of distinct CDR3 sequences, 22% being singletons. Blood genomic DNA input for TRB amplification was roughly 220-500 ng. Germline assignment: CDR1 SGHKS and CDR2 YYEKEE (reference sequence). This CDR3 has 15 residues. This TCR was recovered from a human donor who had recovered from COVID-19. Sample: blood. The chain combines TRBV5-5 with TRBJ1-6, with D unclear. The CDR3 protein is CASSLAQLYNSPLHF. The CDR3 DNA sequence: TGTGCCAGCAGTTTGGCACAGCTCTATAATTCACCCCTCCACTTT.